Listed below are T cell receptor beta chains from one sample, sequenced in a study of cytomegalovirus exposure and HLA in healthy donors. Sequencing was performed with immunoSEQ multiplex PCR; in TCRdb, only in-frame clones are kept and a portion is missing. Of 150,000 to 200,000 clones listed, about four fifths were seen once; the top ten hold 6%. The sample comprised PBMCs. Receptor source: a woman aged 25 to 45 in good health and CMV-seropositive. The CDR3 runs from the conserved cysteine through the conserved F or W. D genes are given only for firm matches. Not all rows give a size; the values are once, few, many and, for expanded clones, a class.

J gene,D gene,clone size,V gene,CDR3 DNA,CDR3 protein
TRBJ2-1,TRBD2,once,TRBV14,TGTGCCAGCAGCCAAGATATAGCGGGGGTCGAATTCTTC,CASSQDIAGVEFF
TRBJ2-1,TRBD2,-,TRBV5-1,TGCGCCAGCAGCTTGGGACTAGCGGGAAGAAGCTCCTACAATGAGCAGTTCTTC,CASSLGLAGRSSYNEQFF
TRBJ2-7,-,-,TRBV5-1,TGCGCCAGCAGCTTACGGCGGGCCTCCTACGAGCAGTACTTC,CASSLRRASYEQYF
TRBJ2-1,TRBD2,-,TRBV7-9,TGTGCCAGCAGCTTTCCTAGCGGGAGGGATAAGAATGAGCAGTTCTTC,CASSFPSGRDKNEQFF
TRBJ2-3,TRBD1,-,TRBV7-3,TGTGCCAGCAGCATCGACAGGGCTAGCACAGATACGCAGTATTTT,CASSIDRASTDTQYF
TRBJ2-7,TRBD2,-,TRBV18,TGTGCCAGCTCACCAGGGACTAGGAGCTACGAGCAGTACTTC,CASSPGTRSYEQYF
TRBJ2-1,TRBD2,-,TRBV7-8,TGTGCCAGCAGCTTAGGGCGCCCGACTAGCGGGAGGGGCTCTAGCTCCTACAATGAGCAGTTCTTC,CASSLGRPTSGRGSSSYNEQFF
TRBJ2-3,TRBD2,-,TRBV5-8,TGTGCCAGCAGTCCCGGGACTAGAAACACAGATACGCAGTATTTT,CASSPGTRNTDTQYF
TRBJ1-1,-,-,TRBV7-9,TGTGCCAGCAGCCAGACAGCTACTGAAGCTTTCTTT,CASSQTATEAFF
TRBJ1-5,-,-,TRBV6-1,TGTGCCAGCAGTGAAGGAACGGGGCAGCCCCAGCATTTT,CASSEGTGQPQHF